This T cell receptor (beta chain) was retrieved from a study of shared clonotypes between healthy human individuals. In the study overall: The plates for each donor numbered three CD4 naive, three CD4 memory, two CD8 naive and one CD8 memory.

All of the donors resided in Nashville, Tennessee, and each was a Caucasian adult. Splitting the CD4+ cells yielded a CD45RA+ naive subset and a CD45RA-negative memory subset. Germline CDR1 KGHSH, CDR2 LQKENI. Between the trimmed V and J ends, which lost 6 bases and 1 base, there was a span of 15 bases. The CDR3 consists of 15 residues. Assay: immunoSEQ multiplex PCR; the TCRdb copy retains only in-frame clones and omits some. The profile covers about 2.3 million clones, with 85% to 95% appearing a single time and about 0.37% taken by the ten largest. This chain links TRBV18 with TRBJ1-1, with D perhaps matching TRBD1 (6 bases). The TCR originated in a man aged 18 to 30 in good health. Some clones in this sample may be carry-over from other donors' samples. The sequenced sample was naive CD4+ T cells from PBMCs. Subset specified: CD45RA+ positively selected. The CDR3 protein is CASSWTAAKNTEAFF. CDR3 DNA: TGTGCCAGCTCTTGGACAGCGGCAAAGAACACTGAAGCTTTCTTT.